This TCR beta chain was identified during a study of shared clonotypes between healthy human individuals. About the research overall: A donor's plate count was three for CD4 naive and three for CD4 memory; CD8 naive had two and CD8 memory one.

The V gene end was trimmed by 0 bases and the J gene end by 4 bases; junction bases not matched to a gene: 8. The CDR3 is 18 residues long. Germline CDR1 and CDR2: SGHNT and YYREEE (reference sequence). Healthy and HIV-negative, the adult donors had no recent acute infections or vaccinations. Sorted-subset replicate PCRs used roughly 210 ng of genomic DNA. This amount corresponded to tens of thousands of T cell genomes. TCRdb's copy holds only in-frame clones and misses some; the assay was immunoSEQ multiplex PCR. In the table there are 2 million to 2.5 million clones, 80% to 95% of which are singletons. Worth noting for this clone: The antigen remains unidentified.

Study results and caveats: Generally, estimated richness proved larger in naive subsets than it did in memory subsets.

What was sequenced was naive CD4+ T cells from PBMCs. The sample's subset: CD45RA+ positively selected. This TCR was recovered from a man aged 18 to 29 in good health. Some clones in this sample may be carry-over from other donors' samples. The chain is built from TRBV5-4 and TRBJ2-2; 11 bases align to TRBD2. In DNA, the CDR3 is TGTGCCAGCAGCTTGGAATCTAGCGGGAGGTTGGCCACCGGGGAGCTGTTTTTT. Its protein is CASSLESSGRLATGELFF.